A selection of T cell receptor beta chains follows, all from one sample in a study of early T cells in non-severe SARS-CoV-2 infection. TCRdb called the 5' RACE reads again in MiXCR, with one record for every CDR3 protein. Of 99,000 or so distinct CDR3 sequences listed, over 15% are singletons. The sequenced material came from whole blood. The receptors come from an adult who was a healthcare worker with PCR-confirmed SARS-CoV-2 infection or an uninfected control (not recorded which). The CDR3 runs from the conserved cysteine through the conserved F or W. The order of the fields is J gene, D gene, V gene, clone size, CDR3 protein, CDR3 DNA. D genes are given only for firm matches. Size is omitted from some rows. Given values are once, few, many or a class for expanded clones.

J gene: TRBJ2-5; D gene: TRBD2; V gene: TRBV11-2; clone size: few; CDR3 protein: CASSHSQLAGGETQYF; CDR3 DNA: TGTGCCAGCAGCCACTCTCAACTAGCGGGAGGAGAGACCCAGTACTTC
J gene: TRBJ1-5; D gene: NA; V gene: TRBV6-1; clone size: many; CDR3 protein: CASSVRQSNQPQHF; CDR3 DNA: TGTGCCAGCAGTGTGAGGCAGAGCAATCAGCCCCAGCATTTT
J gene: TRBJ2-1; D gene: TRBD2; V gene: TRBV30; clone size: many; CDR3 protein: CAWSWEGKQFF; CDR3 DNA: TGTGCCTGGAGTTGGGAGGGAAAGCAGTTCTTC
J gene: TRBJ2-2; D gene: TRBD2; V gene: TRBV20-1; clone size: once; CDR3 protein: CSAGSGGTGELFF; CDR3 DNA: TGCAGTGCGGGCAGCGGGGGGACCGGGGAGCTGTTTTTT
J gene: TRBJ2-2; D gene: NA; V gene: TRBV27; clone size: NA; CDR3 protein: CASSFGGNPNTGELFF; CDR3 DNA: TGTGCCAGCAGTTTCGGGGGCAATCCAAACACCGGGGAGCTGTTTTTT
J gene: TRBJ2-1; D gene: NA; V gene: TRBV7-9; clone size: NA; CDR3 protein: CASSQATRNWSEQFF; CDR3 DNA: TGTGCCAGCAGCCAGGCGACTAGGAATTGGAGTGAGCAGTTCTTC
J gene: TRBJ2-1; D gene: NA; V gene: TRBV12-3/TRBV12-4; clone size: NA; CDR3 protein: CASRHLGNEQFF; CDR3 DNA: TGTGCCAGCAGACACCTAGGCAATGAGCAGTTCTTC
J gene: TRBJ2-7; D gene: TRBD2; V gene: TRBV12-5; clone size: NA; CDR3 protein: CASGSLAGVEQYF; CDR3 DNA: TGTGCTAGTGGTTCACTAGCGGGAGTCGAGCAGTACTTC
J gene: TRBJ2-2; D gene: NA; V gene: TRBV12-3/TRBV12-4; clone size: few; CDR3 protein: CASSFRENTGELFF; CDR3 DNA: TGTGCCAGCAGTTTTAGGGAGAACACCGGGGAGCTGTTTTTT
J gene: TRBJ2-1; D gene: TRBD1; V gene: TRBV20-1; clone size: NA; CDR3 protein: CSAEDRGSYNEQFF; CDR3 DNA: TGCAGTGCTGAGGACAGGGGTTCCTACAATGAGCAGTTCTTC
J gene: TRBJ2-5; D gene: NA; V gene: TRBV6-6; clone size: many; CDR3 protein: CASSSTVPQETQYF; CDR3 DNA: TGTGCCAGCAGTTCTACCGTCCCCCAAGAGACCCAGTACTTC
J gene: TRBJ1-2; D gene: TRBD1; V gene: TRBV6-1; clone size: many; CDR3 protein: CASETGGANYGYTF; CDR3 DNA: TGTGCCAGCGAAACAGGGGGAGCTAACTATGGCTACACCTTC
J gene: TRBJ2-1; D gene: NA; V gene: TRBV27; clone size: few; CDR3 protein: CASSTRDEQFF; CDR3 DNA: TGTGCCAGCTCCACCCGGGATGAGCAGTTCTTC
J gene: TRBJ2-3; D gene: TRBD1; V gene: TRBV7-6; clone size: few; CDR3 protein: CASSVGQILDTQYF; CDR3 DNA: TGTGCCAGCAGCGTGGGACAGATACTAGATACGCAGTATTTT
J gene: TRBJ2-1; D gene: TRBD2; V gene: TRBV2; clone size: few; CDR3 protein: CASIWLAGYNEQFF; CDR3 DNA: TGTGCCAGCATCTGGCTAGCGGGGTACAATGAGCAGTTCTTC
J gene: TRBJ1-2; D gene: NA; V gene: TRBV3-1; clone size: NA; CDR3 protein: CASSQVLGGGYTF; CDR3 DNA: TGTGCCAGCAGCCAAGTACTCGGGGGAGGCTACACCTTC
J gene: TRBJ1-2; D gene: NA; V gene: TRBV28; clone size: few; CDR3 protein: CASSYRVPMVGGYTF; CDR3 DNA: TGTGCCAGCAGTTACCGTGTCCCCATGGTTGGTGGCTACACCTTC
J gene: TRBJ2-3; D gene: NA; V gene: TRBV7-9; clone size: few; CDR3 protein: CASSFLTDTQYF; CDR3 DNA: TGTGCCAGCAGCTTCTTAACAGATACGCAGTATTTT
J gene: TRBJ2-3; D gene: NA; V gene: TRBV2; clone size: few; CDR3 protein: CASSEEFREAQYF; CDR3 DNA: TGTGCCAGCAGTGAAGAATTCAGGGAGGCGCAGTATTTT
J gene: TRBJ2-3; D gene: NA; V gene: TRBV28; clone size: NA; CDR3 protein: CASSLSGTQGGDTQYF; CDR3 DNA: TGTGCCAGCAGTTTATCAGGAACCCAGGGAGGAGATACGCAGTATTTT
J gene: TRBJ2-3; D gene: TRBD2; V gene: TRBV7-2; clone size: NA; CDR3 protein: CASSLPRGLVADTQYF; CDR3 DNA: TGTGCCAGCAGCTTACCAAGGGGACTAGTCGCAGATACGCAGTATTTT
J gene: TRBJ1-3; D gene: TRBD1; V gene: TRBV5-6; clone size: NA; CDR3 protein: CASSSQGFGNTIYF; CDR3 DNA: TGTGCCAGCAGCTCACAGGGGTTTGGAAACACCATATATTTT
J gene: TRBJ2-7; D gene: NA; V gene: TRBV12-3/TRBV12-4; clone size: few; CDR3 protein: CASGEDPWEQYF; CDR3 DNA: TGTGCCAGCGGGGAGGACCCCTGGGAGCAGTACTTC
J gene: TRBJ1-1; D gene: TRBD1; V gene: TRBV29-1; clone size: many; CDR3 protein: CSVVSTGRTEAFF; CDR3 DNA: TGCAGCGTTGTTTCGACAGGGCGCACTGAAGCTTTCTTT
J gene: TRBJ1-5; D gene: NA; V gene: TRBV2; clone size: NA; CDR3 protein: CASEQGRGGNQPQHF; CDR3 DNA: TGTGCCAGCGAGCAGGGGAGAGGAGGCAATCAGCCCCAGCATTTT
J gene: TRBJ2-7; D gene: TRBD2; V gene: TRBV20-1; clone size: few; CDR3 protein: CSAGVSGRAFREQYF; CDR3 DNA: TGCAGTGCGGGGGTTAGCGGGAGGGCCTTCCGGGAGCAGTACTTC
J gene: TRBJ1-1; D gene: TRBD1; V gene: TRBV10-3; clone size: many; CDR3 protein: CAISDTGVYGTEAFF; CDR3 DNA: TGTGCCATCAGTGATACAGGGGTGTACGGCACTGAAGCTTTCTTT
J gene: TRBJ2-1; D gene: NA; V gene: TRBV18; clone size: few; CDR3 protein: CATRLGLERDEQFF; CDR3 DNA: TGTGCCACTCGGCTGGGATTGGAGAGGGATGAGCAGTTCTTC
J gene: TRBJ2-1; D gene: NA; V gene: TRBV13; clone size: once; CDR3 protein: CASSLSAYNEQFF; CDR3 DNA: TGTGCCAGCAGCTTATCAGCGTACAATGAGCAGTTCTTC
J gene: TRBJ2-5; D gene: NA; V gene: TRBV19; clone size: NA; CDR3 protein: CASSGDLQETQYF; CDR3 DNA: TGTGCCAGTAGTGGGGACCTCCAAGAGACCCAGTACTTC
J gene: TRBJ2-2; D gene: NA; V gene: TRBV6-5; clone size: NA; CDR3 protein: CASRRAGRELFF; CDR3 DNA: TGTGCCAGCAGGCGAGCTGGCCGGGAGCTGTTTTTT
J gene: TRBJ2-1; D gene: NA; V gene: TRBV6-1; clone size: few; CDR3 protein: CASSVWGTGPYNEQFF; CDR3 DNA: TGTGCCAGCAGCGTATGGGGGACGGGACCCTACAATGAGCAGTTCTTC
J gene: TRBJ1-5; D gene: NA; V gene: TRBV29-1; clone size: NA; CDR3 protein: CSVVHSGGRDQPQHF; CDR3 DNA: TGCAGCGTTGTACATAGTGGTGGGCGCGATCAGCCCCAGCATTTT
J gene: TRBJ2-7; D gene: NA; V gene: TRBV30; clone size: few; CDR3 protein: CAWGTYEQYF; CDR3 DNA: TGTGCCTGGGGTACCTACGAGCAGTACTTC
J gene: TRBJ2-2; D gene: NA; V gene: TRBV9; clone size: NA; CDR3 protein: CASSSPVNTGELFF; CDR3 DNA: TGTGCCAGCAGCTCTCCGGTTAACACCGGGGAGCTGTTTTTT
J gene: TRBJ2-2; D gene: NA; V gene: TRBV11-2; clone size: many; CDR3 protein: CASSSTSGPTGELFF; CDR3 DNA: TGTGCCAGCAGCTCGACGAGCGGGCCAACCGGGGAGCTGTTTTTT
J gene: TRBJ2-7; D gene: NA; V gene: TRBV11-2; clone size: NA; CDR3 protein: CASSTAYEQYF; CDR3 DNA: TGTGCCAGCAGCACCGCCTACGAGCAGTACTTC
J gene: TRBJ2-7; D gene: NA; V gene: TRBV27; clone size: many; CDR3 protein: CASALDSSYEQYF; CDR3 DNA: TGTGCCAGCGCCCTTGACAGCTCCTACGAGCAGTACTTC
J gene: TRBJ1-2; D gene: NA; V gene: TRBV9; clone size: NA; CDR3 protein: CASSVDEIYGYTF; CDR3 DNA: TGTGCCAGCAGCGTAGATGAGATCTATGGCTACACCTTC